Here is one TCR beta chain with its context. What it binds is not known. Treatment here: oral pan-JAK inhibitor, 5-10 mg twice daily. CD4+ and CD8+ T cells were sorted from PBMCs. This sample is drawn from a study of CD8+ T cells in alopecia areata. The study's findings and limits: Given one nonresponder, whether baseline CD8+ expansion relates to response remains uncertain. Compared with normal scalp, lesional scalp had higher clonality and more expanded CD8+ clones.

The germline CDR1 and CDR2 sequences are MNHEY and SMNVEV (reference sequence). This CDR3 spans 14 amino acids. V dropped 3 bases and J dropped 0 bases, with 9 bases sitting between them. Extracted from the samples, RNA was reverse transcribed into cDNA to serve as the sequencing template. The data were produced by immunoSEQ multiplex PCR, yet TCRdb's version contains in-frame clones alone and is incomplete. The table lists 140,000 to 150,000 clones, 45% to 60% of them singletons, with less than 20% in the top ten. The source of this sequence is a human donor with alopecia areata. The specimen comprised CD8+ T cells sorted from blood, sampled at week 4, from a patient treated with tofacitinib. This chain links TRBV27 with TRBJ2-7; the D gene is possibly TRBD1 (5 bases). As DNA, the CDR3 is TGTGCCAGCAGTTTTCAGGGAAGCTCCTACGAGCAGTACTTC. Translation: CASSFQGSSYEQYF.